This T cell receptor beta chain was found in a study of blood T cell repertoires in COVID-19. Turning to the study itself: Nucleic acid was either cDNA or gDNA, and it came from T cells, B-cell-depleted T cells, or PBMCs.

Some clones are missing from TCRdb's copy, which holds only in-frame ones; the method was immunoSEQ multiplex PCR. The sample shows a few hundred thousand clones, roughly 88% of them seen only once. Germline-derived CDR1 and CDR2 are LNHDA and SQIVND (reference sequence). The ends lost 3 bases at V and 0 bases at J; junction bases unmatched: 2. This CDR3 is 15 amino acids long. The TCR originated in a woman in her forties who had recovered from COVID-19. The chain links TRBV19 to TRBJ2-5; 9 bases line up with TRBD2. Sequences were obtained from peripheral blood. In DNA, the CDR3 is TGTGCCAGTAGTATCATAGCGGGGGACCAAGAGACCCAGTACTTC. It yields the protein CASSIIAGDQETQYF. Filled out from reference TRBV19 and TRBJ2-5, the complete variable domain reads DGGITQSPKYLFRKEGQNVTLSCEQNLNHDAMYWYRQDPGQGLRLIYYSQIVNDFQKGDIAEGYSVSREKKESFPLTVTSAQKNPTAFYLCASSIIAGDQETQYFGPGTRLLVL.